This TCR beta chain derives from a study of glioma-infiltrating T cells. Amplification of TCR alpha and beta CDR3 regions from RNA used iRepertoire nested multiplex PCR. One-step reverse transcription and amplification started from about 100-400 ng of tissue mRNA or PBMC total RNA. Using its own MiXCR run on the multiplex PCR reads, TCRdb lists one record per CDR3 protein. The data contain some 85,000 distinct CDR3 sequences, 20% to 25% of them seen just once; the ten biggest clones take up under 8.5%. Per the germline V gene, CDR1 is DFQATT and CDR2 is SNEGSKA (reference sequence). V dropped 2 bases and J dropped 3; count of bases not matched to a gene: 16. This CDR3 has 18 amino acids. This clonotype was recorded many times. Its antigen is unknown. Broader study findings: Gliomas, especially low-grade, showed above-expected tissue-blood divergence; non-neoplastic patients showed below. Only very few CDR3 sequences appeared in both tissue and blood.

The sequence derives from a human donor with low-grade glioma or glioblastoma, undergoing nonglioma brain surgery, or in good health (not recorded which). This chain joins TRBV20-1 and TRBJ2-3; 8 nucleotides match TRBD2. The sequenced sample consisted of glioma tissue, nonneoplastic brain tissue, or PBMCs (not recorded which). CDR3 sequence reads: CSARPAPPAGAPTDTQYF. The CDR3 bases are TGCAGTGCTAGACCCGCCCCTCCAGCGGGGGCACCGACAGATACGCAGTATTTT.